Sequencing of this TCR beta chain was carried out in a study of blood T cell repertoires in COVID-19. Measured with immunoSEQ multiplex PCR; TCRdb has only the in-frame clones, and not every one. This repertoire shows a few hundred thousand clones, around 90% found once; its top ten account for approximately 3%. CDR1 and CDR2 (germline): SGHTA, FQGNSA. V was clipped by 1 base and J by 5 bases, with 12 bases between them. The CDR3 has 14 residues. This clonotype originated in a woman under 40 with COVID-19, enrolled during active disease. This rearrangement joins TRBV7-2 to TRBJ2-7; TRBD2 is a possible D gene (5 bases). The specimen was peripheral blood. CDR3 protein: CASSLVGASNEQYF. CDR3 nucleotides: TGTGCCAGCAGCTTAGTGGGAGCTAGTAACGAGCAGTACTTC.